This T cell receptor (beta chain) was profiled in a study of OX40 agonist ivuxolimab in advanced cancers. This clone was seen a single time. The assay was immunoSEQ multiplex PCR, and TCRdb's table has in-frame clones only and misses some. Of 90,000 to 95,000 clones listed, about 87% are singletons. Sequencing used CD4+ or CD8+ T cells sorted from blood, obtained in a trial of the OX40 agonist ivuxolimab. This TCR was recovered from an adult with an advanced solid tumor such as melanoma, head and neck, liver or kidney cancer.

The CDR3: CASSSGPREQYF. The CDR3 DNA reads as TGTGCCAGCAGCTCAGGCCCGCGCGAGCAGTACTTC. This chain connects TRBV11-2 to TRBJ2-7; D gene ambiguous. Trimming stripped 4 bases from V and 6 bases from J, with 10 bases between. The germline CDR1 and CDR2 sequences are SGHAT and FQNNGV. The CDR3 is made up of 12 amino acids.